This TCR beta chain is from a study of cytomegalovirus exposure and HLA in healthy donors. The repertoire was sequenced with immunoSEQ multiplex PCR; TCRdb's copy has only in-frame clones and lacks some. The table has about 110,000 clones, over 75% seen once. The germline gives CDR1 MNHEY, CDR2 SVGAGI. This CDR3 region has 12 residues. The V and J ends lost 6 bases and 8 bases, in that order; junction bases with no gene match: 6. Input material: PBMCs. This receptor was obtained from a woman under 30 in good health and CMV-seronegative. The chain recombines TRBV6-5 with TRBJ1-1, with 7 positions matching TRBD1. The CDR3 nucleotides are TGTGCCAGCAGAAAGGGGACAGAAGAAGCTTTCTTT. Its translation: CASRKGTEEAFF.